One sample yielded the 27 T cell receptor beta chains listed below, sequenced in a study of OX40 agonist ivuxolimab in advanced cancers. The data were produced by immunoSEQ multiplex PCR, yet TCRdb's version contains in-frame clones alone and is incomplete. The data contain roughly 91,000 clones, approximately 95% of them singletons. The sample was CD4+ or CD8+ T cells sorted from blood, taken in a trial of the OX40 agonist ivuxolimab. The receptors derive from an adult with an advanced solid tumor such as melanoma, head and neck, liver or kidney cancer.

The chain employs TRBV9 and TRBJ2-3, with TRBD2 matching 9 bases. V was clipped by 0 bases and J by 5 bases; unmatched bases: 7. The germline V gene has CDR1 SGDLS and CDR2 YYNGEE. The CDR3 has 16 amino acids. The CDR3 protein is CASSVELAGRQDTQYF. The CDR3 DNA reads as TGTGCCAGCAGCGTAGAACTAGCGGGCCGACAAGATACGCAGTATTTT.

V gene TRBV2 combines with J gene TRBJ1-1; D perhaps matches TRBD1 (6 bases). Germline V gives CDR1 SNHLY, CDR2 FYNNEI. This CDR3 has 11 amino acids. The V end was cut by 7 bases, the J end by 7 bases, with 10 bases between. CDR3 DNA sequence: TGTGCCAGCACTGGACAGCTTGAAGCTTTCTTT. Encoded protein: CASTGQLEAFF. Based on the CDR3 plus reference TRBV2 and TRBJ1-1, the full variable domain is EPEVTQTPSHQVTQMGQEVILRCVPISNHLYFYWYRQILGQKVEFLVSFYNNEISEKSEIFDDQFSVERPDGSNFTLKIRSTKLEDSAMYFCASTGQLEAFFGQGTRLTVV.

The chain links TRBV7-3 to TRBJ2-5; no firm D call. The germline V and J ends were trimmed by 1 base and 2 bases, with 11 bases remaining between them. CDR3 length equals 15 residues. CDR1 is SGHTA and CDR2 is FQGTGA in the germline V gene. For the CDR3, the DNA is TGTGCCAGCAGCTTAAAATCCGGAGAACAAGAGACCCAGTACTTC. This sequence encodes CASSLKSGEQETQYF.

The rearrangement uses TRBV29-1 and TRBJ2-1; 8 bases line up with TRBD1. Germline CDR1 is SQVTM and CDR2 is ANQGSEA. CDR3 length: 14 amino acids. Unmatched junction bases numbered 8, after V lost 5 bases and J lost 5 bases. The DNA of the CDR3 is TGCAGCGTTAATCCCGGGACAGGTGACAATGAGCAGTTCTTC. It yields the protein CSVNPGTGDNEQFF.

This clone has only one observation. This chain joins TRBV7-9 and TRBJ2-5; perhaps TRBD1 as D (6 bases). Trimming cost V 5 bases and J 5 bases, with 21 bases left between them. The CDR3 contains 16 residues. Germline CDR1 reads SEHNR; CDR2 reads FQNEAQ (reference sequence). The CDR3 nucleotides are TGTGCCAGCAGCGCCGAAACAGGGTGGGGGTCGGAGACCCAGTACTTC. Protein: CASSAETGWGSETQYF.

This clone was recorded only once. CDR3: CASSLGTKQETQYF. The CDR3 DNA sequence: TGTGCCAGCAGCTTGGGGACGAAGCAAGAGACCCAGTACTTC. The chain carries TRBV5-4 and TRBJ2-5; no clear D. This CDR3 has 14 amino acids. Germline assignment: CDR1 SGHNT and CDR2 YYREEE (reference sequence). Trimming shortened V by 0 bases and J by 2 bases, and 8 bases separated the two germline ends.

This chain joins TRBV19 and TRBJ2-2; D unclear. There are 14 residues in the CDR3. Trimming left V 9 bases short and J 1 base short, with 12 bases between. Germline V gives CDR1 LNHDA, CDR2 SQIVND (reference sequence). The CDR3, as DNA: TGTGCCAGCACACCCGACCTGAACACCGGGGAGCTGTTTTTT. Its translation is CASTPDLNTGELFF. The variable domain in full, with the rest retrieved from reference TRBV19 and TRBJ2-2, is DGGITQSPKYLFRKEGQNVTLSCEQNLNHDAMYWYRQDPGQGLRLIYYSQIVNDFQKGDIAEGYSVSREKKESFPLTVTSAQKNPTAFYLCASTPDLNTGELFFGEGSRLTVL.

This chain joins TRBV28 and TRBJ1-5, with D possibly TRBD1 on 6 matching bases. Trimming removed 10 bases at V and 1 base at J, with 14 bases between. Germline CDR1 is MDHEN and CDR2 is SYDVKM. The CDR3 consists of 14 residues. The CDR3 protein is CAIRGGGSNQPQHF. CDR3 nucleotides: TGTGCCATTCGAGGGGGTGGGAGCAATCAGCCCCAGCATTTT.

The V gene is TRBV11-3, the J gene TRBJ2-2, with 8 bases lining up with TRBD1. Germline V lookup: CDR1 SGHNT, CDR2 YENEEA. V shed 5 bases and J 0 bases; nucleotides not matched to a gene: 5. The CDR3 runs to 16 residues. Written as DNA, the CDR3 is TGTGCCAGCAGCCTCAGGACAGGGACGAACACCGGGGAGCTGTTTTTT. Protein: CASSLRTGTNTGELFF.

V and J are TRBV9 and TRBJ2-5, with D perhaps TRBD1 (5 bases). This CDR3 contains 17 residues. Germline V gene lookup returns CDR1 SGDLS and CDR2 YYNGEE. V was pared by 4 bases and J by 1 base, with 20 bases between. CDR3 bases: TGTGCCAGCAGCATGTCCCGGACACGAAACCTCCAAGAGACCCAGTACTTC. It translates to CASSMSRTRNLQETQYF.

CDR3 protein: CASSPGNIQYF. Here the CDR3 DNA reads TGTGCCAGCAGCCCTGGCAACATTCAGTACTTC. V and J are TRBV9 and TRBJ2-4; D is ambiguous. Germline CDR1 SGDLS, CDR2 YYNGEE. Trimming took off 4 bases at V and 7 bases at J, with 6 bases between the two ends. The CDR3 totals 11 residues.

The chain couples TRBV7-5 to TRBJ2-1; TRBD2 is the table's D call, not checked against the DNA. TRBV7-5 is shown as a pseudogene. The CDR3 has 17 residues. CDR3 residues: CARSFHIAGVSYNEQFF. The CDR3 nucleotides read TGTGCCAGAAGCTTCCATATAGCGGGAGTCTCCTACAATGAGCAGTTCTTC.

This chain joins TRBV13 and TRBJ1-1; D is ambiguous. The germline V and J ends were trimmed by 0 bases and 4 bases, with 9 bases remaining between them. The CDR3 loop spans 14 amino acids. Looked up from germline, CDR1 is PRHDT and CDR2 is FYEKMQ (reference sequence). In DNA, the CDR3 is TGTGCCAGCAGCTTAGGAGGGCCCACCACTGAAGCTTTCTTT. Its protein product is CASSLGGPTTEAFF.

The sample holds one count of this clone. The chain is built from TRBV28 and TRBJ1-5; D is unresolved. The germline CDR1 and CDR2 sequences are MDHEN and SYDVKM. V was clipped by 5 bases and J by 0 bases, with 8 bases between them. This CDR3 spans 14 amino acids. The DNA of the CDR3 is TGTGCCAGCAGTAGAGGCGTTAGCAATCAGCCCCAGCATTTT. Its protein is CASSRGVSNQPQHF.

This chain connects TRBV11-2 to TRBJ2-7; D perhaps matches TRBD1 (7 bases). Per the germline V gene, CDR1 is SGHAT and CDR2 is FQNNGV. The CDR3 loop spans 15 amino acids. V shed 4 bases and J shed 1 base, with 14 bases lying between them. DNA of the CDR3: TGTGCCAGCAGCTCCGGAGGGGGCTTGTCCTACGAGCAGTACTTC. This gives the protein CASSSGGGLSYEQYF. Together with reference TRBV11-2 and TRBJ2-7, the CDR3 gives the full variable domain: EAGVAQSPRYKIIEKRQSVAFWCNPISGHATLYWYQQILGQGPKLLIQFQNNGVVDDSQLPKDRFSAERLKGVDSTLKIQPAKLEDSAVYLCASSSGGGLSYEQYFGPGTRLTVT.

A single count supports this clone. J is TRBJ1-5 and V is TRBV11-2, with D unresolved. Between the trimmed V and J ends, which lost 1 base and 7 bases, there was a span of 8 bases. The CDR3 contains 13 residues. Germline V CDR1 and CDR2: SGHAT, FQNNGV. CDR3 sequence reads: CASSLGPGQPQHF. In DNA form, the CDR3 reads TGTGCCAGCAGCTTAGGCCCCGGGCAGCCCCAGCATTTT.

This clone was recorded only once. The chain couples TRBV2 to TRBJ2-5; no clear D gene. The germline gives CDR1 SNHLY, CDR2 FYNNEI. CDR3 length: 12 amino acids. The V end lost 4 bases, the J end lost 5 bases, and 8 bases lay between the germline ends. As DNA, the CDR3 is TGTGCCAGCAGTGCGTCCGGGGAGACCCAGTACTTC. Its translation is CASSASGETQYF. The full variable domain, completed using reference TRBV2 and TRBJ2-5, is EPEVTQTPSHQVTQMGQEVILRCVPISNHLYFYWYRQILGQKVEFLVSFYNNEISEKSEIFDDQFSVERPDGSNFTLKIRSTKLEDSAMYFCASSASGETQYFGPGTRLLVL.

As concerns this clone: A read error may account for a junction end that differs from germline. The V call is TRBV28, the J call TRBJ2-7; D gene uncertain. Germline V CDR1 and CDR2: MDHEN, SYDVKM. The CDR3 totals 11 residues. CDR3 sequence: CASSLSYQQYF. The CDR3 DNA follows: TGTGCCAGCAGTTTAAGCTACCAGCAGTACTTC. Together with reference TRBV28 and TRBJ2-7, the CDR3 gives the full variable domain: DVKVTQSSRYLVKRTGEKVFLECVQDMDHENMFWYRQDPGLGLRLIYFSYDVKMKEKGDIPEGYSVSREKKERFSLILESASTNQTSMYLCASSLSYQQYFGPGTRLTVT.

This sequence joins TRBV4-2 and TRBJ2-2; the D gene could be TRBD1 or TRBD2 (5 bases each). V lost 4 bases to trimming and J lost 0 bases, with 9 bases between them. The CDR3 is 15 amino acids. The germline gives CDR1 LGHNA, CDR2 YNFKEQ. The CDR3 coding sequence is TGTGCCAGCAGCCCGGGACCGACGAACACCGGGGAGCTGTTTTTT. This sequence encodes CASSPGPTNTGELFF.

The J gene is TRBJ1-2, the V gene TRBV27, with 9 nucleotides matching TRBD1. Germline CDR1 is MNHEY and CDR2 is SMNVEV (reference sequence). CDR3 size: 12 residues. The V and J ends lost 5 bases and 8 bases, in that order; junction bases with no gene match: 3. This chain's CDR3 is CASSPTGGGYTF. CDR3 nucleotides: TGTGCCAGCAGTCCCACAGGGGGCGGCTACACCTTC.

The V and J genes are TRBV7-6 and TRBJ2-1; D call uncertain. V was cut by 4 bases and J by 4 bases, with 8 bases left in between. The CDR3 extends over 13 amino acids. CDR1 is SGHVS, CDR2 FNYEAQ, per germline. The CDR3 DNA is TGTGCCAGCAGCTGGACGGCGTACAATGAGCAGTTCTTC. This gives the protein CASSWTAYNEQFF.

J is TRBJ2-7 and V is TRBV5-1; D not resolved. The CDR3 consists of 14 residues. V dropped 2 bases and J dropped 1 base, with 10 bases sitting between them. Germline CDR1 SGHRS, CDR2 YFSETQ. CDR3 DNA: TGCGCCAGCAGCTTTGGGTCAGGATCCTACGAGCAGTACTTC. Translating it yields CASSFGSGSYEQYF.

This clone showed up just a few times. The chain carries TRBV4-1 and TRBJ2-3, with D uncertain. The V gene's germline CDR1 is MGHRA and CDR2 YSYEKL. V shed 4 bases and J shed 0 bases, with 11 bases lying between them. This CDR3 is 15 amino acids long. The CDR3 region is CASSLTQPSTDTQYF. CDR3 in DNA: TGCGCCAGCAGCCTTACTCAGCCTAGCACAGATACGCAGTATTTT.

The genes are TRBV6-5 and TRBJ1-1, with TRBD1 as a possible D gene (5 bases). The CDR3 covers 15 residues. From germline, CDR1 is MNHEY and CDR2 SVGAGI. Trimming left V 7 bases short and J 0 bases short, with 15 bases between. The CDR3 spells CASKQPGQMNTEAFF. CDR3 in DNA: TGTGCCAGCAAGCAGCCGGGGCAGATGAACACTGAAGCTTTCTTT.

The chain employs TRBV5-1 and TRBJ2-1; D gene unclear. V was clipped by 4 bases and J by 10 bases, with 15 bases between them. CDR1 is SGHRS and CDR2 is YFSETQ in the germline V gene. The CDR3 covers 13 residues. The CDR3 loop is CASSIMTVGEQFF. The CDR3 bases are TGCGCCAGCAGCATCATGACTGTGGGCGAGCAGTTCTTC.

The rearrangement links TRBV7-9 to TRBJ1-2; no firm D call. The CDR3 covers 13 residues. Germline V gene sequence: CDR1 SEHNR, CDR2 FQNEAQ (reference sequence). V was trimmed by 3 bases and J by 0 bases, leaving 5 bases between them. For the CDR3, the DNA is TGTGCCAGCAGCTTCAGCACTAACTATGGCTACACCTTC. It translates to CASSFSTNYGYTF.

This chain links TRBV10-3 with TRBJ2-5; D tentatively fits TRBD1 or TRBD2 (6 bases each). This CDR3 is 13 amino acids long. Trimming pared 2 bases from V and 5 bases from J, leaving 9 bases between. From germline, CDR1 is ENHRY and CDR2 SYGVKD. The CDR3 region is CAISEDGGETQYF. CDR3 bases: TGTGCCATCAGTGAGGACGGGGGCGAGACCCAGTACTTC.